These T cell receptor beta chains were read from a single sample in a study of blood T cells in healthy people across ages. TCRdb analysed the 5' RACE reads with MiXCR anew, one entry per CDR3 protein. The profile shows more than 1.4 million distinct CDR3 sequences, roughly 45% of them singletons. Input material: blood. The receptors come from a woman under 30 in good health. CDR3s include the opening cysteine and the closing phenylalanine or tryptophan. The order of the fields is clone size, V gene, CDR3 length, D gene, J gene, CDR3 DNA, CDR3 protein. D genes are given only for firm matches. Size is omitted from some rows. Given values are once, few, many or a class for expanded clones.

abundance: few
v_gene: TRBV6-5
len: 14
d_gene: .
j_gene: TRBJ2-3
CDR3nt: TGTGCCAGCAGTTACTCGGGGTCAGGAGATACGCAGTATTTT
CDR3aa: CASSYSGSGDTQYF

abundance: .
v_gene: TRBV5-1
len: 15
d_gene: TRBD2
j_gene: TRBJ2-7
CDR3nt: TGCGCCAGCAGCTTGGCCCCGACTAGCTTCGACGAGCAGTACTTC
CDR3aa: CASSLAPTSFDEQYF

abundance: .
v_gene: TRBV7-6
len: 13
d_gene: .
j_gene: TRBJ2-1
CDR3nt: TGTGCCAGCAGCCCAGGCCCGTTGGTTGAGCAGTTCTTC
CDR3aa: CASSPGPLVEQFF

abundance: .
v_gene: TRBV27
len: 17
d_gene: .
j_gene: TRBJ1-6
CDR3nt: TGTGCCAGCAGTGGATGGGACGGAAGCTCCTATAATTCACCCCTCCACTTT
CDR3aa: CASSGWDGSSYNSPLHF

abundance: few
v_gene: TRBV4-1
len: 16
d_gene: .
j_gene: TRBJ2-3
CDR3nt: TGCGCCAGCAGCCAAGGGGACGGGCTAGTCGCAGATACGCAGTATTTT
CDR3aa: CASSQGDGLVADTQYF

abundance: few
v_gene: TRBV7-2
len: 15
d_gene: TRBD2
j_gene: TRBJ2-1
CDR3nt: TGTGCCAGCAGCTCATTTCGGGACTACCACAATGAGCAGTTCTTC
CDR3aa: CASSSFRDYHNEQFF

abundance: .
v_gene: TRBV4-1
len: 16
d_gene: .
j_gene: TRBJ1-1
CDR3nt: TGCGCCAGCAGCCAAGATGGAGTAAGTATAAACACTGAAGCTTTCTTT
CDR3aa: CASSQDGVSINTEAFF

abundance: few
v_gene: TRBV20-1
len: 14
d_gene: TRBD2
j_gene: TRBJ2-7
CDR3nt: TGCAGTGCCGAAGGGACTAGCAACTCCTACGAGCAGTACTTC
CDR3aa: CSAEGTSNSYEQYF

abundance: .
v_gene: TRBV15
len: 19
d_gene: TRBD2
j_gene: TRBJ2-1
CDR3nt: TGTGCCACCAGCAGAGATGGAGGACTAGCGGGTTACTCCTACAATGAGCAGTTCTTC
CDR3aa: CATSRDGGLAGYSYNEQFF

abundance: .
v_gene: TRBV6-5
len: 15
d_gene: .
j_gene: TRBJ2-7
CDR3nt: TGTGCCAGCAGTTACCCCGGAAACGGGGGAAATGAGCAGTACTTC
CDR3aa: CASSYPGNGGNEQYF

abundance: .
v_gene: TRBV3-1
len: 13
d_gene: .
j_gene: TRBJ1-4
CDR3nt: TGTGCCAGCAGCCAAGAAGGACGGGAAAAACTGTTTTTT
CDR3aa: CASSQEGREKLFF

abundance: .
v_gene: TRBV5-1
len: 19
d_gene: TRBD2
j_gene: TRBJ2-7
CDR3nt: TGCGCCAGCAGCTCGGATTTAGGGGGGCCGGGACTAGCGGGCCACGAGCAGTACTTC
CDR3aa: CASSSDLGGPGLAGHEQYF

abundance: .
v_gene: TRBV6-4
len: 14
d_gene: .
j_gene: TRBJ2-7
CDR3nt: TGTGCCAGCTCGGAAGGGGGGCCGTCCAATGAGCAGTACTTC
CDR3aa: CASSEGGPSNEQYF

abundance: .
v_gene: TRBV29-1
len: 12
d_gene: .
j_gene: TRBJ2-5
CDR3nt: TGCAGCGTTGTTCCCAGTCTGGAGACCCAGTACTTC
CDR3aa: CSVVPSLETQYF

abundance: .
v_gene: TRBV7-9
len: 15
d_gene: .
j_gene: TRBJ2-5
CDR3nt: TGTGCCAGCAGCCGGACGGGATTAACTATGAATGAGCAGTACTTC
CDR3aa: CASSRTGLTMNEQYF

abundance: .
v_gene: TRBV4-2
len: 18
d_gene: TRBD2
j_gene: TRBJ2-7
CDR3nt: TGTGCCAGCAGCCAAGAAATAGCGGGGGGTCCCCTTTTGCCCGAGCAGTACTTC
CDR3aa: CASSQEIAGGPLLPEQYF

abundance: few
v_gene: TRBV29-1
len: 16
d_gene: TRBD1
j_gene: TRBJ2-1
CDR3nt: TGCAGCGTCGATAAGGGACAGAGGTCCTCCTACAATGAGCAGTTCTTC
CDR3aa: CSVDKGQRSSYNEQFF

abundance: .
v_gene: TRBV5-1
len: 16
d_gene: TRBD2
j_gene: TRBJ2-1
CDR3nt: TGCGCCAGCAGCTTAAGACTAGCGGGGCGCGGCGATGAGCAGTTCTTC
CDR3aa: CASSLRLAGRGDEQFF

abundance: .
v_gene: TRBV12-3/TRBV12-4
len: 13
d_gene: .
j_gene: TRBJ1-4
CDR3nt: TGTGCCAGCAGTTTAAGGCTCGCTGAAAAACTGTTTTTT
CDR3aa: CASSLRLAEKLFF

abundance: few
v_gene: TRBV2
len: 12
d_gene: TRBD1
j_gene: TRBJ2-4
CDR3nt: TGTGCCAGCAGCGGACAGGGGGCGAAGCAGTACTTC
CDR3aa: CASSGQGAKQYF

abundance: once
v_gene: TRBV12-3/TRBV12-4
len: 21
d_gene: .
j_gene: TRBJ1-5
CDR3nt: TGTGCCAGCAGTTTTCCGGGCCAACCTAAAGGGGGACAACTGAGCAATCAGCCCCAGCATTTT
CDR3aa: CASSFPGQPKGGQLSNQPQHF

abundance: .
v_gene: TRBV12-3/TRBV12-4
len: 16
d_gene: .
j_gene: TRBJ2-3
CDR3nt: TGTGCCAGCAGTTCCTCTCCGGGACTGAGATCGGATACGCAGTATTTT
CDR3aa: CASSSSPGLRSDTQYF

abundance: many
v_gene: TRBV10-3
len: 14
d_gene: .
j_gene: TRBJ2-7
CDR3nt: TGTGCCATCATGGTGGGGAGCGGCACCTACGAGCAGTACTTC
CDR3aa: CAIMVGSGTYEQYF

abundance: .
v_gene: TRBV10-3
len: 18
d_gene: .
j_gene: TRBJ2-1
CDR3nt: TGTGCCATCAGTGAGTCTCTTCCCGGGGCCCCCGGCTACAATGAGCAGTTCTTC
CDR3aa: CAISESLPGAPGYNEQFF

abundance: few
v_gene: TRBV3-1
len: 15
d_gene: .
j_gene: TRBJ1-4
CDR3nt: TGTGCCAGCAGCCAAGATCCGACAGTAAATGAAAAACTGTTTTTT
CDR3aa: CASSQDPTVNEKLFF

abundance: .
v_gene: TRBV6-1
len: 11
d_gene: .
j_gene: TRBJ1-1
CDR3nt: TGTGCCACCGTCTCGGGCAGGGAAGCTTTCTTT
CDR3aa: CATVSGREAFF

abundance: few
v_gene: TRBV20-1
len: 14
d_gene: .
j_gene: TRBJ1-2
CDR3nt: TGCAGTGCTATAGACGACCGGCATAGCTATGGCTACACCTTC
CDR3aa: CSAIDDRHSYGYTF

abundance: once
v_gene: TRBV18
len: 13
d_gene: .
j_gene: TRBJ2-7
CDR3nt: TGTGCCAGCTCGGGGGGATACGCCTACGAGCAGTACTTC
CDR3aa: CASSGGYAYEQYF

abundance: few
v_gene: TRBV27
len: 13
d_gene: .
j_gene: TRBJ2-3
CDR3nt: TGTGCCAGCAGCAGGACCGTTCAGGATACGCAGTATTTT
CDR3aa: CASSRTVQDTQYF

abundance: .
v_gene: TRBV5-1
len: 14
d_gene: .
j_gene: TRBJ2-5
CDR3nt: TGCGCCAGCAGCTTGCGGTCCTACCAAGAGACCCAGTACTTC
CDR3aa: CASSLRSYQETQYF

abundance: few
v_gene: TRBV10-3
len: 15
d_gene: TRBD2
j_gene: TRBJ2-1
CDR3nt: TGTGCCATCAGCGAGACTAGCGGGACCTACAATGAGCAGTTCTTC
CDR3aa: CAISETSGTYNEQFF

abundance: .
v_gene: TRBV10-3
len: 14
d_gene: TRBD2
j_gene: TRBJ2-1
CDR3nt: TGTGCCATCAGTGATCTAGCGGGAGTGGAGACCCAGTTCTTC
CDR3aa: CAISDLAGVETQFF

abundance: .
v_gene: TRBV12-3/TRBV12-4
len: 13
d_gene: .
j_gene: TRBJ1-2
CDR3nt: TGTGCCTGCAATAGGGGGGCAGAATTTGGCTACACCTTC
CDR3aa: CACNRGAEFGYTF

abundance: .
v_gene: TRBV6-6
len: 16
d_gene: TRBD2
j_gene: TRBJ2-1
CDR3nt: TGTGCCAGCAGTTACGGCGGGACTAGCAGTTACAATGAGCAGTTATTC
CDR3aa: CASSYGGTSSYNEQLF

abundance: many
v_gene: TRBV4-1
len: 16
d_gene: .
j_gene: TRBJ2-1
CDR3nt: TGCGCCAGCAGCCAAGGTAGGCGGTTTCTCAACAATGAGCAGTTCTTC
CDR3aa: CASSQGRRFLNNEQFF

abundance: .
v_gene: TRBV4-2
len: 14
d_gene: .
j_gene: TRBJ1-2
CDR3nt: TGTGCCAGCACCAGGGACACTGACGGCTATGGCTACACCTTC
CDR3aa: CASTRDTDGYGYTF

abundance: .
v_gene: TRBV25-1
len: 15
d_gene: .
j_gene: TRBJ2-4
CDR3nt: TGTGCCAGCAGTGACACAACCAGCGCCAAAAACATTCAGTACTTC
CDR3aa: CASSDTTSAKNIQYF

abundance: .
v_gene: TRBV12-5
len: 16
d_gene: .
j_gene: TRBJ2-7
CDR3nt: TGTGCTAGTGGTTTGGTACTGGTGGCGGAGTCTGGCGAGCAGTACTTC
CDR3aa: CASGLVLVAESGEQYF

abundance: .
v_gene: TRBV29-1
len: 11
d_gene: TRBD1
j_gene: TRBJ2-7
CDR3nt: TGCAGCGTCGCGGGACAGGGCGAGCAGTACTTC
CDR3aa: CSVAGQGEQYF

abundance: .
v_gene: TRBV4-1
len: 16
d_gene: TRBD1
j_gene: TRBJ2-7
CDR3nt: TGCGCCAGCAGCCCATCGGGACAGGGGGCGGCCTACGAGCAGTACTTC
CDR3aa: CASSPSGQGAAYEQYF

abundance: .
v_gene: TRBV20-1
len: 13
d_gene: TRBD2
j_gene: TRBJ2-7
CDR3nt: TGCAGTGCTAGCTTAGCGGGAGCTTACGAGCAGTACTTC
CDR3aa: CSASLAGAYEQYF

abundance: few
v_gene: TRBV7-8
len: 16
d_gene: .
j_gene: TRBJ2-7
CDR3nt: TGTGCCAGCAGCCAGGCTAGGGGTGGGAGCTCCTACGAGCAGTACTTC
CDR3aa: CASSQARGGSSYEQYF